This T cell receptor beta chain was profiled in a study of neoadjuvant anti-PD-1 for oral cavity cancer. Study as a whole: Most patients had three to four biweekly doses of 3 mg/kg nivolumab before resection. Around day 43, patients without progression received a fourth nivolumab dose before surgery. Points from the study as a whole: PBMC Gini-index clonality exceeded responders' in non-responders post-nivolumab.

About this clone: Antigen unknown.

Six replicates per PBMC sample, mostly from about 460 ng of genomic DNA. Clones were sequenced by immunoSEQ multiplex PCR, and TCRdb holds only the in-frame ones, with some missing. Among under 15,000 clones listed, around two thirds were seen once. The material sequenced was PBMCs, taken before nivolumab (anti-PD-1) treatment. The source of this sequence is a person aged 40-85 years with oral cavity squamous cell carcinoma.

The CDR3 region has the DNA TGTGCCAGCAGTGAAGATGGGGATTTCTATGGCTACACCTTC. Protein product: CASSEDGDFYGYTF. The chain joins TRBV6-1 to TRBJ1-2; unclear D gene. The V gene lost 1 base and the J gene lost 4 bases, with 10 bases spanning the gap. CDR1 is MNHNS, CDR2 SASEGT, per germline. The CDR3 runs 14 residues.